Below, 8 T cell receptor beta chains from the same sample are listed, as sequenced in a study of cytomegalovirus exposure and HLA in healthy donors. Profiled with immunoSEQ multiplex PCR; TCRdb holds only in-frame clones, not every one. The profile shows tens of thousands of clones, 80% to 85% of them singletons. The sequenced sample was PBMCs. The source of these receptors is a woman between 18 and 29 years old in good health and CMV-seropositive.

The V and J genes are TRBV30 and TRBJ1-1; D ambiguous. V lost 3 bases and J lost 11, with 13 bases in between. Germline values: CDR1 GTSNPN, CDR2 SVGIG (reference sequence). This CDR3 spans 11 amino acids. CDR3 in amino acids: CAWRTGDEAFF. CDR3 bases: TGTGCCTGGAGGACCGGGGATGAGGCTTTCTTT.

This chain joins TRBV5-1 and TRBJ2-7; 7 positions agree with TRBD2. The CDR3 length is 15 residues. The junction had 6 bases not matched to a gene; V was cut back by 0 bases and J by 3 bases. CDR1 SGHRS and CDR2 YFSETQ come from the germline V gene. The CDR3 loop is CASSLVGGYNYEQYF. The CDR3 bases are TGCGCCAGCAGCTTGGTGGGGGGGTATAACTACGAGCAGTACTTC. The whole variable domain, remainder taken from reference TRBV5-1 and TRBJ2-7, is KAGVTQTPRYLIKTRGQQVTLSCSPISGHRSVSWYQQTPGQGLQFLFEYFSETQRNKGNFPGRFSGRQFSNSRSEMNVSTLELGDSALYLCASSLVGGYNYEQYFGPGTRLTVT.

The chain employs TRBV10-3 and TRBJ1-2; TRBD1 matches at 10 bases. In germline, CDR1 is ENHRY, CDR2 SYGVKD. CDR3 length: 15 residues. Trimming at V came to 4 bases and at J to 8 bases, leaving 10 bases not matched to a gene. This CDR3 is CAISVGDRGLRGYTF. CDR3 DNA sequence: TGTGCCATCAGTGTTGGAGACAGGGGGCTGAGGGGCTACACCTTC.

CDR3 in DNA: TGTGCCAGTAGTATCTGGGGGGACAGCGATCAAGAGACCCAGTACTTC. This encodes CASSIWGDSDQETQYF. This chain connects TRBV19 to TRBJ2-5; possibly TRBD1 for D (7 bases). Germline V CDR1 and CDR2: LNHDA, SQIVND (reference sequence). The length of the CDR3 is 16 residues. The V end lost 3 bases, the J end lost 2 bases, and 16 bases lay between the germline ends.

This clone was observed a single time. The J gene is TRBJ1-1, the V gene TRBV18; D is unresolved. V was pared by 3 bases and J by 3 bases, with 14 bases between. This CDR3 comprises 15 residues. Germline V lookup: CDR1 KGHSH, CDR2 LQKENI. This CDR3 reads CASSPPRAADTEAFF. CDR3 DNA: TGTGCCAGCTCACCCCCGAGGGCAGCGGACACTGAAGCTTTCTTT.

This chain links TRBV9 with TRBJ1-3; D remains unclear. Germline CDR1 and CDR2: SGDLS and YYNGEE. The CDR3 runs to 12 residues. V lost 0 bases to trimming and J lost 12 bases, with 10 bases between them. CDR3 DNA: TGTGCCAGCAGCGTAGGAGGGCAAGGCATATATTTT. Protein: CASSVGGQGIYF.

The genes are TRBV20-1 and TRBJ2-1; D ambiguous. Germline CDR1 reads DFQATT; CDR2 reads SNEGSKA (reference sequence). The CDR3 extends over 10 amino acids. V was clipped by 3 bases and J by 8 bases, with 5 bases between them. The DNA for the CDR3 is TGCAGTGCTAGCAGATATGAGCAGTTCTTC. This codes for CSASRYEQFF.

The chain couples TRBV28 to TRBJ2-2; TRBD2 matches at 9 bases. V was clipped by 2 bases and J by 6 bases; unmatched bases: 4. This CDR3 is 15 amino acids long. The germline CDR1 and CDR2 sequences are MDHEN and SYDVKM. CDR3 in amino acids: CASSLGGGASGELFF. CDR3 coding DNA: TGTGCCAGCAGTTTAGGCGGGGGGGCCTCCGGGGAGCTGTTTTTT.